This T cell receptor (beta chain) appears in the sequencing data of a study of CXCR3-negative and CXCR3-positive naive CD8 T cells. All TRB cDNA libraries came from 5' RACE performed with UMI labels. TCRdb reprocessed the 5' RACE reads and stores each CDR3 protein as one record, lacking DNA. This table holds around 84,000 distinct CDR3 sequences. Points on this clonotype: Its antigen remains unknown.

Findings and limits, study-wide: TRB CDR3s were more hydrophobic in CXCR3-positive than in CXCR3-negative naive cells. Diversity in memory CD8+ cells fell much lower than the comparably high levels seen in both naive subsets.

The germline V gene encodes CDR1 MNHEY and CDR2 SVGAGI. The CDR3 contains 14 residues. The rearrangement uses TRBV6-5 and TRBJ1-3; the TCRdb call, TRBD1, lacks DNA for checking. The specimen was naive CXCR3+ CD8+ T cells from blood. The subset denotes: CD45RO-CCR7+CD27+CD95- naive CD8+ T cells expressing CXCR3 (TNR3+). The receptor was isolated from a human donor in good health. Some clones in this sample may be carry-over from other donors' samples. CDR3 region: CASSQGGSGNTIYF.